The present entry profiles one T cell receptor (beta chain) with its context. No antigen is known for it. This sample was included in a study of shared clonotypes between healthy human individuals. Whole-study context: The donor group consisted of a couple of women and three men, aged 18 to 49.

Germline V lookup: CDR1 SQVTM, CDR2 ANQGSEA. The CDR3 covers 15 residues. The junction had 9 bases not matched to a gene; V was cut back by 1 base and J by 7 bases. Regarding the study as a whole: Memory subsets generally showed lower estimated richness than naive subsets. Clonotype sharing among donors, it was expected, would be affected by sequencing depth.

Sequencing used immunoSEQ multiplex PCR; TCRdb keeps in-frame clones, though not all of them. The sample holds about 520,000 clones, 95% to 97% seen once. Every donor was a Caucasian adult from Nashville, Tennessee. The chain links TRBV29-1 to TRBJ2-4; 8 bases align to TRBD2. This receptor was obtained from a woman under 40 in good health. Sample: naive CD4+ T cells sorted from blood. This sample's subset: CD45RA+ positively selected. The CDR3 region is CSVEVQTSVENIQYF. CDR3 DNA sequence: TGCAGCGTTGAAGTGCAGACTAGCGTTGAGAACATTCAGTACTTC.